One and the same sample provided the 5 T cell receptor beta chains below, sequenced in a study of blood T cell dynamics during melanoma immunotherapy. The time point denotes: week 3, after first cycle of checkpoint inhibitor. TCRdb's table, derived via immunoSEQ multiplex PCR, lists solely in-frame clones and lacks some. The top ten hold 6.9% of the sample, which has 10,000 to 12,000 clones, about nine tenths seen once. This specimen was blood, taken from a patient treated with checkpoint blockade. The receptors were sampled from a human donor with melanoma.

The chain has TRBV2 and TRBJ2-3; TRBD2 is a possible D gene (6 bases). The CDR3 totals 17 residues. Looked up from germline, CDR1 is SNHLY and CDR2 is FYNNEI. Trimming cost V 4 bases and J 0 bases, with 17 bases left between them. The CDR3 bases are TGTGCCAGCAGTGCGCCAGGGTCAGCGGGTAGCACAGATACGCAGTATTTT. This sequence encodes CASSAPGSAGSTDTQYF.

The rearrangement joins TRBV6-1 to TRBJ1-3, with D maybe TRBD1 (6 bases). Germline assignment: CDR1 MNHNS and CDR2 SASEGT. Trimming cost V 9 bases and J 0 bases, with 15 bases left between them. The CDR3 sequence is 15 residues long. The CDR3 DNA sequence: TGTGCCAGTGGGACGGGGGCCCGCTCTGGAAACACCATATATTTT. This encodes CASGTGARSGNTIYF.

CDR3 region: CASSQGLVDSTDTQYF. The CDR3 DNA reads as TGCGCCAGCAGCCAGGGACTAGTGGATAGCACAGATACGCAGTATTTT. The V and J genes are TRBV4-1 and TRBJ2-3; 8 nucleotides line up with TRBD2. Trimming at V came to 3 bases and at J to 0 bases, leaving 5 bases not matched to a gene. This CDR3 region has 16 residues. Germline CDR1 and CDR2: MGHRA and YSYEKL.

V is TRBV7-8 and J is TRBJ1-6, with 10 bases matching TRBD1. Germline values: CDR1 SGHVS, CDR2 FQNEAQ. The V and J ends lost 3 bases and 7 bases, in that order; junction bases with no gene match: 3. The CDR3 is made up of 15 amino acids. DNA of the CDR3: TGTGCCAGCAGCTTGGGACAGGGGTCCAATTCACCCCTCCACTTT. It encodes CASSLGQGSNSPLHF.

The chain employs TRBV9 and TRBJ2-2, with TRBD2 matching over 11 bases. The CDR3 consists of 16 residues. The ends lost 4 bases at V and 4 bases at J; junction bases unmatched: 6. Germline-derived CDR1 and CDR2 are SGDLS and YYNGEE. The CDR3 here is CASSPRSGGATGELFF. DNA for the CDR3: TGTGCCAGCAGCCCCCGTAGCGGGGGGGCCACCGGGGAGCTGTTTTTT.